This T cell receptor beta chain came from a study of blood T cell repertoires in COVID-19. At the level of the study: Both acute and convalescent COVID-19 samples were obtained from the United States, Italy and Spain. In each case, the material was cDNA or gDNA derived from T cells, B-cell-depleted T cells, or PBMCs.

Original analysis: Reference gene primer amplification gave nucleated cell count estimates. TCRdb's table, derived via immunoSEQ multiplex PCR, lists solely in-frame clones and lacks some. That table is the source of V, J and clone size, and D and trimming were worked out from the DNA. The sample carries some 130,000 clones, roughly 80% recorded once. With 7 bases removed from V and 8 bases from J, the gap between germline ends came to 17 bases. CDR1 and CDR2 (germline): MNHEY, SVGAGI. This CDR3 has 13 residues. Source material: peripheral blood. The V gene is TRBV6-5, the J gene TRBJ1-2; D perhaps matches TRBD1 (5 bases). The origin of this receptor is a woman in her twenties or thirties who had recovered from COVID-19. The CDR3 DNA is TGTGCCAGCACTATGGGGGGGGTGGAGGGCTACACCTTC. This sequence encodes CASTMGGVEGYTF.